This is a list of T cell receptor beta chains from one sample in a study of blood T cell repertoires in COVID-19. Profiling relied on immunoSEQ multiplex PCR, and the TCRdb table lists in-frame clones only, not all of them. The data hold fewer than 350,000 clones, with roughly 87% observed a single time. Sequences were obtained from PBMCs or T cells enriched from blood (not recorded which). The receptors stem from a woman aged 25 to 45 who had recovered from COVID-19. Both conserved end residues are part of each CDR3. Each record gives: D gene, J gene, V gene, clone size, CDR3 DNA, CDR3 protein. D genes are given only for firm matches. Clone size, where shown, is once, few, many, or a class for clones that have expanded.

d_call: TRBD1; j_call: TRBJ1-1; v_call: TRBV7-3; clone_size: .; cdr3_nt: TGTGCCAGCAGCTTAGACATCCTCCGAGGGACAGGACCCACTGAAGCTTTCTTT; cdr3_aa: CASSLDILRGTGPTEAFF
d_call: .; j_call: TRBJ2-5; v_call: TRBV7-8; clone_size: once; cdr3_nt: TGTGCCAGCAGCCCCAACCAAGAGACCCAGTACTTC; cdr3_aa: CASSPNQETQYF
d_call: TRBD2; j_call: TRBJ2-1; v_call: TRBV6-5; clone_size: .; cdr3_nt: TGTGCCAGTCTGTGGGGACTAGCGGGAGTTGGTGAGCAGTTCTTC; cdr3_aa: CASLWGLAGVGEQFF
d_call: TRBD1; j_call: TRBJ2-1; v_call: TRBV27; clone_size: .; cdr3_nt: TGTGCCAGCAGTTCTCCCGGGACAGGGAAGAATGAGCAGTTCTTC; cdr3_aa: CASSSPGTGKNEQFF
d_call: .; j_call: TRBJ1-1; v_call: TRBV7-9; clone_size: .; cdr3_nt: TGTGCCAGCAGCTTAGCGTTAAACACTGAAGCTTTCTTT; cdr3_aa: CASSLALNTEAFF
d_call: .; j_call: TRBJ2-3; v_call: TRBV10-3; clone_size: .; cdr3_nt: TGTGCCATCAGTGATAGACTCCCTAGCGCAACAGATACGCAGTATTTT; cdr3_aa: CAISDRLPSATDTQYF
d_call: .; j_call: TRBJ2-4; v_call: TRBV12-3/TRBV12-4; clone_size: .; cdr3_nt: TGTGCCAGCAGTCTGGCGGCAAACATTCAGTACTTC; cdr3_aa: CASSLAANIQYF
d_call: .; j_call: TRBJ2-4; v_call: TRBV5-6; clone_size: .; cdr3_nt: TGTGCCAGCAGCTTCTGGGGGGAAAACATTCAGTACTTC; cdr3_aa: CASSFWGENIQYF
d_call: .; j_call: TRBJ1-1; v_call: TRBV7-3; clone_size: .; cdr3_nt: TGTGCCAGCAGCTCCCTCCGGGACTTAAGATATAACACTGAAGCTTTCTTT; cdr3_aa: CASSSLRDLRYNTEAFF
d_call: .; j_call: TRBJ2-7; v_call: TRBV19; clone_size: .; cdr3_nt: TGTGCCAGTAGTACATCCGGGACACCCTACGAGCAGTACTTC; cdr3_aa: CASSTSGTPYEQYF
d_call: .; j_call: TRBJ1-2; v_call: TRBV19; clone_size: .; cdr3_nt: TGTGCCAGTAGCACTACAGGCTATGGCTACACCTTC; cdr3_aa: CASSTTGYGYTF
d_call: .; j_call: TRBJ1-2; v_call: TRBV28; clone_size: .; cdr3_nt: TGTGCCAGCAGTTTAGGCAGGAACCATAACTATGGCTACACCTTC; cdr3_aa: CASSLGRNHNYGYTF
d_call: .; j_call: TRBJ1-2; v_call: TRBV11-3; clone_size: .; cdr3_nt: TGTGCCAGCAGCTTGGGCCCGCTCGGGGGATGGGGTGGCTACACCTTC; cdr3_aa: CASSLGPLGGWGGYTF
d_call: .; j_call: TRBJ1-2; v_call: TRBV19; clone_size: .; cdr3_nt: TGTGCCAGTAGTATAGGGGGCGGCGGTTTGGACTTC; cdr3_aa: CASSIGGGGLDF
d_call: TRBD1; j_call: TRBJ1-2; v_call: TRBV28; clone_size: .; cdr3_nt: TGTGCCAGCAGTTTACCCGGACAGGGACGGGATGGCTACACCTTC; cdr3_aa: CASSLPGQGRDGYTF
d_call: TRBD1; j_call: TRBJ1-2; v_call: TRBV28; clone_size: .; cdr3_nt: TGTGCCAGCAGTTCCGGGACAGCCAATCTGGAAGGCTACACCTTC; cdr3_aa: CASSSGTANLEGYTF
d_call: .; j_call: TRBJ2-7; v_call: TRBV5-6; clone_size: .; cdr3_nt: TGTGCCAGCAGCTTATGGTTACAGGGAAAAGAGCAGTACTTC; cdr3_aa: CASSLWLQGKEQYF
d_call: TRBD1; j_call: TRBJ1-2; v_call: TRBV29-1; clone_size: .; cdr3_nt: TGCAGCGTTGTGGGGACAGACTATGGCTACACCTTC; cdr3_aa: CSVVGTDYGYTF
d_call: TRBD1; j_call: TRBJ2-1; v_call: TRBV2; clone_size: .; cdr3_nt: TGTGCCAGCAGTGAAAGGACAGGGGAGTCCAATGAGCAGTTCTTC; cdr3_aa: CASSERTGESNEQFF
d_call: .; j_call: TRBJ2-3; v_call: TRBV11-2; clone_size: .; cdr3_nt: TGTGCCAGCAGCTTTTGGCCCAAGCGGGGCACAGATACGCAGTATTTT; cdr3_aa: CASSFWPKRGTDTQYF
d_call: .; j_call: TRBJ1-2; v_call: TRBV28; clone_size: .; cdr3_nt: TGTGCCAGCAGTTTCTTCTATGGCTACACCTTC; cdr3_aa: CASSFFYGYTF
d_call: .; j_call: TRBJ2-3; v_call: TRBV15; clone_size: .; cdr3_nt: TGTGCCACCAGCAGAGGTGACTCACGCACAGATACGCAGTATTTT; cdr3_aa: CATSRGDSRTDTQYF
d_call: TRBD2; j_call: TRBJ2-5; v_call: TRBV11-1; clone_size: .; cdr3_nt: TGTGCCAGCAGCTCCGCTAGCGGGCGGCAGGAAGAGACCCAGTACTTC; cdr3_aa: CASSSASGRQEETQYF
d_call: TRBD1; j_call: TRBJ2-3; v_call: TRBV30; clone_size: .; cdr3_nt: TGTGCCTGGGGACAGGGAACAGATACGCAGTATTTT; cdr3_aa: CAWGQGTDTQYF
d_call: .; j_call: TRBJ2-1; v_call: TRBV28; clone_size: once; cdr3_nt: TGTGCCAGCGCACTCCCGGGACTCGGGGAGCAGTTCTTC; cdr3_aa: CASALPGLGEQFF
d_call: .; j_call: TRBJ2-1; v_call: TRBV28; clone_size: .; cdr3_nt: TGTGCCAGCAGTTTGGGGGGTGAGCAGTTCTTC; cdr3_aa: CASSLGGEQFF
d_call: .; j_call: TRBJ1-2; v_call: TRBV7-6; clone_size: few; cdr3_nt: TGTGCCAGCAGCTTAGTCGCAGAAAACACTATATCTGGCTACACCTTC; cdr3_aa: CASSLVAENTISGYTF
d_call: .; j_call: TRBJ1-6; v_call: TRBV19; clone_size: .; cdr3_nt: TGTGCCAGTAGTACCCAGACAGCCAGGGCACCCCTCCACTTT; cdr3_aa: CASSTQTARAPLHF